Below are 12 T cell receptor beta chains sequenced from a single sample in a study of blood T cell repertoires in COVID-19. The assay was immunoSEQ multiplex PCR, and TCRdb's table has in-frame clones only and misses some. The sample lists under 400,000 clones; about nine tenths were seen once. The specimen was peripheral blood. These receptors all stem from a woman in her sixties or seventies with COVID-19, enrolled during active disease.

The rearrangement links TRBV5-4 to TRBJ2-7; TRBD1 is a possible D gene (6 bases). The CDR3 is made up of 15 amino acids. V gave up 0 bases and J gave up 5 bases, with 15 bases separating them. Germline assignment: CDR1 SGHNT and CDR2 YYREEE (reference sequence). CDR3 amino acids: CASSLGVTGGDEQYF. The CDR3 DNA follows: TGTGCCAGCAGCTTGGGGGTGACAGGAGGAGACGAGCAGTACTTC.

The V call is TRBV6-6, the J call TRBJ1-1; no clear D. Trimming cost V 3 bases and J 3 bases, with 11 bases left between them. The CDR3 spans 14 residues. CDR1 and CDR2 (germline): MNHNY, SVGAGI (reference sequence). The CDR3 here is CASSYKSVYTEAFF. The CDR3 DNA reads as TGTGCCAGCAGTTATAAGTCGGTTTACACTGAAGCTTTCTTT.

V is TRBV19 and J is TRBJ1-5; D unclear. CDR1 is LNHDA and CDR2 is SQIVND in the germline V gene (reference sequence). Trimming left V 6 bases short and J 1 base short, with 13 bases between. The CDR3 is 15 amino acids. This CDR3 is CASRFIAASNQPQHF. The CDR3 DNA is TGTGCCAGTAGATTCATAGCTGCGAGCAATCAGCCCCAGCATTTT.

This clone was seen only once. The rearrangement joins TRBV28 to TRBJ2-7; no clear D gene. This CDR3 is 14 amino acids long. Germline-derived CDR1 and CDR2 are MDHEN and SYDVKM. V gave up 3 bases and J gave up 3 bases, with 12 bases separating them. The CDR3 sequence is CASSLGSYGYEQYF. The CDR3 DNA follows: TGTGCCAGCAGTTTGGGCAGTTATGGCTACGAGCAGTACTTC.

The J gene is TRBJ2-7, the V gene TRBV30; 10 bases line up with TRBD1. Trimming removed 4 bases from V and 3 bases from J; junction bases left unmatched: 6. CDR3 length: 14 residues. CDR1 GTSNPN and CDR2 SVGIG come from the germline V gene (reference sequence). The CDR3 loop reads CAWTKGQGFYEQYF. CDR3 sequence (DNA): TGTGCCTGGACCAAGGGACAGGGGTTCTACGAGCAGTACTTC.

This clone was recorded once. The chain has TRBV9 and TRBJ1-2, with D perhaps TRBD1 (5 bases). V lost 0 bases to trimming and J lost 6 bases, with 9 bases between them. Germline values: CDR1 SGDLS, CDR2 YYNGEE. The CDR3 covers 13 residues. The CDR3 DNA sequence: TGTGCCAGCAGCGTAGCGGGGGTAAATGGCTACACCTTC. Translation: CASSVAGVNGYTF.

The chain recombines TRBV7-2 with TRBJ2-3; 8 bases fit TRBD2. V was clipped by 0 bases and J by 0 bases; unmatched bases: 8. This CDR3 has 18 amino acids. In germline, CDR1 is SGHTA, CDR2 FQGNSA. Here the CDR3 reads CASSLARDGGVSTDTQYF. The DNA for the CDR3 is TGTGCCAGCAGCTTAGCGCGGGACGGGGGGGTAAGCACAGATACGCAGTATTTT.

J is TRBJ1-3 and V is TRBV19; 9 nucleotides match TRBD1. V lost 3 bases to trimming and J lost 4 bases; unmatched junction nucleotides: 1. The germline CDR1 and CDR2 sequences are LNHDA and SQIVND (reference sequence). The CDR3 contains 14 residues. The CDR3 DNA reads as TGTGCCAGTAGTATGGGACAGGGCGGAAACACCATATATTTT. Its translation is CASSMGQGGNTIYF.

The table lists this clone with a count of one. The chain carries TRBV19 and TRBJ1-4; tentative D call: TRBD1 (5 bases). The length of the CDR3 is 14 residues. Per germline, CDR1 LNHDA and CDR2 SQIVND (reference sequence). V was cut by 3 bases and J by 4 bases, with 9 bases left in between. The CDR3 spells CASSIGTYNEKLFF. The CDR3 region has the DNA TGTGCCAGTAGTATTGGGACTTATAATGAAAAACTGTTTTTT.

The gene calls are TRBV4-2 and TRBJ2-5, with 8 bases identical to TRBD2. The CDR3 covers 16 residues. From germline, CDR1 is LGHNA and CDR2 YNFKEQ. V was pared by 3 bases and J by 5 bases, with 11 bases of the junction left unmatched. The CDR3 spells CASSHSAGGPAETQYF. The CDR3 region has the DNA TGTGCCAGCAGCCATTCGGCGGGGGGACCCGCGGAGACCCAGTACTTC.

Comments on this clone: Other DNA sequences in this sample translate to the same CDR3. The rearrangement joins TRBV6-1 to TRBJ1-2; possibly TRBD1 for D (6 bases). The V and J ends lost 0 bases and 1 base respectively, with 9 bases between them. Germline CDR1 and CDR2: MNHNS and SASEGT. CDR3 length: 15 residues. For the CDR3, the DNA is TGTGCCAGCAGTGAAGCAACAGGGAGTAACTATGGCTACACCTTC. As protein: CASSEATGSNYGYTF.

This clone was seen a single time. The chain is built from TRBV5-1 and TRBJ1-4, with D uncertain. The CDR3 loop spans 13 amino acids. Germline CDR1 is SGHRS and CDR2 is YFSETQ. Trimming shortened V by 4 bases and J by 7 bases, and 11 bases separated the two germline ends. CDR3 residues: CASSLSSIEKLFF. CDR3 in DNA: TGCGCCAGCAGCCTTTCGAGCATTGAAAAACTGTTTTTT.